This record looks at one TCR beta chain sequence and its context. Antigen: not known. The data stem from a study of T cells in localized non-small cell lung cancer. Study results and limitations: Tumor trailed uninvolved adjacent lung in T cell clonality, which peaked there. For the top 100 tumor clones, a median roughly 55 also appeared in adjacent lung. The study sequenced only one region of the tumor. As a result, intratumor heterogeneity could not be excluded and remains possible. Higher T cell density in the blood was associated with longer overall survival, whereas higher adjacent-lung clonality associated with shorter survival.

Repertoires were generated with immunoSEQ multiplex PCR, while TCRdb's copy carries only in-frame clones and drops some. Of around 140,000 clones in the sample, 80% to 90% were seen once. This clonotype originated in a female donor at least 60 years old with stage I lung adenocarcinoma. The sequencing here drew on peripheral blood, taken before any cancer treatment.

The DNA of the CDR3 is TGTGCCAGCAGCTCTAGCCGCTACAATGAGCAGTTCTTC. Translation: CASSSSRYNEQFF. The gene calls are TRBV7-3 and TRBJ2-1, with D maybe TRBD2 (5 bases). The CDR3 runs 13 residues. Germline lookup yields CDR1 SGHTA and CDR2 FQGTGA. The V end lost 4 bases, the J end lost 3 bases, and 7 bases lay between the germline ends. The whole variable domain, remainder taken from reference TRBV7-3 and TRBJ2-1, is GAGVSQTPSNKVTEKGKYVELRCDPISGHTALYWYRQSLGQGPEFLIYFQGTGAADDSGLPNDRFFAVRPEGSVSTLKIQRTERGDSAVYLCASSSSRYNEQFFGPGTRLTVL.